This TCR beta chain was captured in a study of tumor-infiltrating lymphocytes in primary liver carcinoma. About the study: Surgeons treated the primary liver carcinoma of the patients by surgical resection. Overall study results and limits: Whereas tumor region pairs overlapped more, tumor-adjacent and tumor-blood pairs overlapped less. It was in tumors, not blood, that the top-250-clone fraction was significantly higher (p = 0.039).

Trimming took 6 bases from V and 7 from J; bases not matched to a gene: 15. This CDR3 has 16 amino acids. TCR beta cDNA was made from 500 ng total RNA with a constant-region primer. Libraries covering TCR beta were generated through three nested multiplex PCR rounds (using a slightly modified ARM-PCR). PCR rounds one and two used TRBV1-TRBV30 forward primers with a C-beta reverse primer for approximately 11 cycles each. In TCRdb, the multiplex PCR reads were re-called with MiXCR into one record per CDR3 protein. The sample includes 300,000 to 400,000 distinct CDR3 sequences, about 65% of them seen just once. This clonotype showed up just a few times. The antigen remains undetermined. It was unsorted whole blood that yielded blood RNA, and germline DNA was also extracted.

The source is a middle-aged man with primary liver carcinoma and hepatitis B virus infection. The gene calls are TRBV12-3 or TRBV12-4 and TRBJ1-2; 9 nucleotides match TRBD1. The sequencing input was peripheral blood. The CDR3 DNA follows: TGTGCCAGCAGCCTTGGACAGGGGATACGTCTGGGTGGCTACACCTTC. This encodes CASSLGQGIRLGGYTF.